The text below deals with one TCR beta chain. Its matching antigen is unknown. This specimen comes from a study of radiotherapy plus CTLA-4 blockade in lung cancer. Regarding the study as a whole: Early clonal dynamics of blood T cells, together with interferon-beta, were reported as the best response predictor.

Assay used: immunoSEQ multiplex PCR; TCRdb lists only in-frame clones, some missing. The top ten clones hold 0.87% of a sample with about 78,000 clones, around 86% of them seen once. The CDR3 extends over 14 amino acids. Trimming removed 7 bases at V and 0 bases at J, with 10 bases between. The germline V gene has CDR1 MNHEY and CDR2 SVGAGI. V gene TRBV6-5 combines with J gene TRBJ1-3, with D perhaps matching TRBD1 (5 bases). This specimen was peripheral blood, taken from a patient treated with radiotherapy plus ipilimumab. The origin of this receptor is a human donor with non-small cell lung cancer who had stable disease on radiotherapy plus ipilimumab. The CDR3 loop reads CASNPTASGNTIYF. As DNA, the CDR3 is TGTGCCAGCAACCCGACAGCCTCTGGAAACACCATATATTTT.